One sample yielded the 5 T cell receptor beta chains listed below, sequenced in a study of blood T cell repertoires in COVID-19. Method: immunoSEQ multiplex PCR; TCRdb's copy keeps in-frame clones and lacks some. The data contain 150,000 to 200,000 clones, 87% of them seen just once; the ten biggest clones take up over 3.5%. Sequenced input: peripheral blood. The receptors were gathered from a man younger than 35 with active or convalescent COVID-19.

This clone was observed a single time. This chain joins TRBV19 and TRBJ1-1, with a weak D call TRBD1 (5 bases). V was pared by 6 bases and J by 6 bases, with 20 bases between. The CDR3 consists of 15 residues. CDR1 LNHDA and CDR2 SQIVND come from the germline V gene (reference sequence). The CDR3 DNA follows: TGTGCCAGTAGGCTCCGCCAGGGTGGGATTCCTGAAGCTTTCTTT. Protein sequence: CASRLRQGGIPEAFF.

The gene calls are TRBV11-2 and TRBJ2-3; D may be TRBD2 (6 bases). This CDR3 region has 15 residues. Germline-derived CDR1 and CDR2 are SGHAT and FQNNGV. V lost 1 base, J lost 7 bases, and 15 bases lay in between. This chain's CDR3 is CASSLGAGAGHTQYF. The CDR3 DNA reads TGTGCCAGCAGCTTAGGAGCTGGGGCGGGACATACGCAGTATTTT. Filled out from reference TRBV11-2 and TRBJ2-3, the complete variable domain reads EAGVAQSPRYKIIEKRQSVAFWCNPISGHATLYWYQQILGQGPKLLIQFQNNGVVDDSQLPKDRFSAERLKGVDSTLKIQPAKLEDSAVYLCASSLGAGAGHTQYFGPGTRLTVL.

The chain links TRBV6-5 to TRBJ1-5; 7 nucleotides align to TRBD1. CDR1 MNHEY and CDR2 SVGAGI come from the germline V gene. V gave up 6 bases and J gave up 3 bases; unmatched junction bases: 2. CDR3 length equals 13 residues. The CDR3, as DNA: TGTGCCAGCAGGGGACAGCCCAATCAGCCCCAGCATTTT. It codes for CASRGQPNQPQHF.

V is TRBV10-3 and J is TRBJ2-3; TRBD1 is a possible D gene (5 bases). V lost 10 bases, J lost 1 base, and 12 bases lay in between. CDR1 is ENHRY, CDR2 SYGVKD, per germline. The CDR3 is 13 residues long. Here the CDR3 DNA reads TGTGCCACACAGGTTGGCGGCACAGATACGCAGTATTTT. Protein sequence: CATQVGGTDTQYF.

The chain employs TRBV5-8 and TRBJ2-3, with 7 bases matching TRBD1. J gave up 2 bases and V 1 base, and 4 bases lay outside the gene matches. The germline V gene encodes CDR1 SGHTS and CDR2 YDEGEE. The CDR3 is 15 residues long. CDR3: CASSLRTGYTDTQYF. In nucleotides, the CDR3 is TGTGCCAGCAGCTTGAGGACAGGATACACAGATACGCAGTATTTT.